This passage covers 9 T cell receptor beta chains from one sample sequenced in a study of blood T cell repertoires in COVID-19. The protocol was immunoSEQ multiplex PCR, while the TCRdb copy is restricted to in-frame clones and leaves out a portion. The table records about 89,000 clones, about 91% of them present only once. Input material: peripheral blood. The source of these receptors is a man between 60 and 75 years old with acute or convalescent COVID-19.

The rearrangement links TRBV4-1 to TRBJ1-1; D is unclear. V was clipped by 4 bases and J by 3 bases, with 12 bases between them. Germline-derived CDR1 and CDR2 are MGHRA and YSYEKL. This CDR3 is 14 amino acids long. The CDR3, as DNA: TGCGCCAGCAGCCCTCATCTGGGCGACACTGAAGCTTTCTTT. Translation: CASSPHLGDTEAFF.

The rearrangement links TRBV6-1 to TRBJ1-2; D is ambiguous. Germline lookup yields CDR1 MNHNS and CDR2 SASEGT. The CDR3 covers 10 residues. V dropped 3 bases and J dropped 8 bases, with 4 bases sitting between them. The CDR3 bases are TGTGCCAGCAGTGACAGGGGCTACACCTTC. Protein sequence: CASSDRGYTF.

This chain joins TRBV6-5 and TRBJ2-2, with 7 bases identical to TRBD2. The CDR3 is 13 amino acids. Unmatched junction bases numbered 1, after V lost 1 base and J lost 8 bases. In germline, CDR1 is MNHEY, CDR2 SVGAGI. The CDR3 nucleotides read TGTGCCAGCAGTTACTTGCGGGGGGGGGAGCTGTTTTTT. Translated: CASSYLRGGELFF.

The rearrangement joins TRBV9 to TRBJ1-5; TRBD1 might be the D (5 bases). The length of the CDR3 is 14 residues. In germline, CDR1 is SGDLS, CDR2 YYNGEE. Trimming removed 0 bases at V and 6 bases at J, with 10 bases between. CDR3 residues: CASSVAAGGQPQHF. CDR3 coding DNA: TGTGCCAGCAGCGTAGCTGCGGGGGGTCAGCCCCAGCATTTT.

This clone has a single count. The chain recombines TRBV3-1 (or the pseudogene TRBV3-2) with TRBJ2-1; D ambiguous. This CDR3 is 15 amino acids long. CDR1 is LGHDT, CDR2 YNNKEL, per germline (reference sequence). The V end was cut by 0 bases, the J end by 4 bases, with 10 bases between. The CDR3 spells CASSQEMAEYNEQFF. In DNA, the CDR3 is TGTGCCAGCAGCCAAGAAATGGCAGAATACAATGAGCAGTTCTTC.

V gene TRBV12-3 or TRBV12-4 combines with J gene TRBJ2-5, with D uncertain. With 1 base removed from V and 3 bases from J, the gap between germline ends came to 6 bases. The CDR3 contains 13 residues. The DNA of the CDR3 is TGTGCCAGCAGTTTAGGTCAGGAAGAGACCCAGTACTTC. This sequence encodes CASSLGQEETQYF.

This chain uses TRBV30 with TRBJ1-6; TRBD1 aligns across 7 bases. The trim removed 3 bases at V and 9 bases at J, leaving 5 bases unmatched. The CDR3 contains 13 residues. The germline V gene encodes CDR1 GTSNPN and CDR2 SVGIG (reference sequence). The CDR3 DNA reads TGTGCCTGGAGCGAGGGGGCGAGTTCACCCCTCCACTTT. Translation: CAWSEGASSPLHF.

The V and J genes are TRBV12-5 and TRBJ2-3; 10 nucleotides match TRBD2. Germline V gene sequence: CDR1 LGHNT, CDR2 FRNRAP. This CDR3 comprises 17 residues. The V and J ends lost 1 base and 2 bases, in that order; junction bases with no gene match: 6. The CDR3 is CASGLGTSGAVTDTQYF. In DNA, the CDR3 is TGTGCTAGTGGTTTGGGAACTAGCGGGGCCGTCACAGATACGCAGTATTTT.

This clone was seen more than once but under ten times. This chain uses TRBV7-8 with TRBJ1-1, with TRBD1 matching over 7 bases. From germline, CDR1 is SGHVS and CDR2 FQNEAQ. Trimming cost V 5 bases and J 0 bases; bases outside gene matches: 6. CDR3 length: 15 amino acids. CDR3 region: CASSTAGTVNTEAFF. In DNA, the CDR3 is TGTGCCAGCAGCACAGCCGGGACAGTGAACACTGAAGCTTTCTTT.